This TCR beta chain was retrieved from a study of cytomegalovirus exposure and HLA in healthy donors. Whole-study findings and limits: In vitro, three CMV-associated chains proved specific for CMV antigens.

Note on this clone: Antigen unknown.

The data were produced by immunoSEQ multiplex PCR, yet TCRdb's version contains in-frame clones alone and is incomplete. This table has about 160,000 clones, roughly nine tenths appearing once. Germline values: CDR1 SEHNR, CDR2 FQNEAQ (reference sequence). The trim removed 3 bases at V and 13 bases at J, leaving 9 bases unmatched. The CDR3 sequence is 13 residues long. Material for sequencing was PBMCs. V gene TRBV7-9 combines with J gene TRBJ1-2; 9 positions match TRBD1. The clonotype comes from a young woman in good health and CMV-seronegative. The chain's CDR3 is CASSFRDRDSLTF. The CDR3 DNA is TGTGCCAGCAGCTTCCGGGACAGGGACTCGCTCACCTTC. Combining the CDR3 with reference TRBV7-9 and TRBJ1-2 gives the whole variable domain DTGVSQNPRHKITKRGQNVTFRCDPISEHNRLYWYRQTLGQGPEFLTYFQNEAQLEKSRLLSDRFSAERPKGSFSTLEIQRTEQGDSAMYLCASSFRDRDSLTFGSGTRLTVV.